This is a list of T cell receptor beta chains from one sample in a study of Graves' ophthalmopathy and Graves' hyperthyroidism. TCRdb fed the multiplex PCR reads into MiXCR, producing one record per CDR3 protein. The profile shows about 740,000 distinct CDR3 sequences, 40% of them singletons. Sequenced material: peripheral blood. These receptors all come from an adult man with Graves' ophthalmopathy. Both conserved end residues are part of each CDR3.

CDR3aa	v_gene	j_gene
CASSPGRTGGLGGYGYTF	TRBV7-9	TRBJ1-2
CASSLGTSYSYNSPLHF	TRBV7-9	TRBJ1-6
CASSQATGGTLYEQYF	TRBV4-3	TRBJ2-7
CASSIRDSNYEQYF	TRBV7-2	TRBJ2-7
CSVLPGGNTEAFF	TRBV29-1	TRBJ1-1
CSAAGESSYEQYF	TRBV29-1	TRBJ2-7
CASSAGQGPYEQYF	TRBV12-3/TRBV12-4	TRBJ2-7
CSASRGLAGGETQYF	TRBV20-1	TRBJ2-5
CASSVLQGYEQYF	TRBV2	TRBJ2-7
CASSLDVLSGNTIYF	TRBV7-9	TRBJ1-3
CASSHAQGPGNTIYF	TRBV12-3/TRBV12-4	TRBJ1-3
CASSDRVTDTQYF	TRBV5-1	TRBJ2-3
CATSRDEEDRGNYGYTF	TRBV15	TRBJ1-2
CATSRGGTTGNTIYF	TRBV15	TRBJ1-3
CASSGLEGGYTF	TRBV2	TRBJ1-2
CATSDSGTSGRAWTGELFF	TRBV24-1	TRBJ2-2
CSVVGADGYTIYF	TRBV29-1	TRBJ1-3
CASSRDRVGTQYF	TRBV7-2	TRBJ2-5
CSVENLAGGQQETQYF	TRBV29-1	TRBJ2-5
CSVRTGGTEAF	TRBV29-1	TRBJ2-6
CASSSQDLRQGYGYTF	TRBV7-9	TRBJ1-2
CASSLQQGTGETQYF	TRBV7-8	TRBJ2-5
CASSQGGTSGRTYEQYF	TRBV7-9	TRBJ2-7
CASSVGLRGEKLFF	TRBV2	TRBJ1-4
CASSKGFADLSPSGANVLTF	TRBV7-9	TRBJ2-6
CASRTGRTGELFF	TRBV7-3	TRBJ2-2
CASSIAGDGYEQYF	TRBV7-3	TRBJ2-7
CASSERTAGNTIYF	TRBV25-1	TRBJ1-3
CATSDTVYDGYTF	TRBV24-1	TRBJ1-2